This TCR beta chain was identified in a study of CD8 T cells in ankylosing spondylitis. The authors made TCR beta libraries by quantitative 5'-RACE with molecular barcodes. TCRdb called the 5' RACE reads again in MiXCR, with one record for every CDR3 protein. The sample yields over 200,000 distinct CDR3 sequences, roughly a tenth seen once. This clonotype was observed many times. This clonotype was obtained from a male donor with ankylosing spondylitis or in good health (not recorded which). What was sequenced was blood, either unsorted or a sorted T cell fraction (not recorded which).

CDR3: CASSPTGFYEQYF. In DNA form, the CDR3 reads TGTGCCAGCAGCCCGACAGGGTTTTACGAGCAGTACTTC. The chain uses TRBV3-1 and TRBJ2-7, with 7 bases fitting TRBD1. Germline V CDR1 and CDR2: LGHDT, YNNKEL (reference sequence). The CDR3 is 13 residues long. V lost 4 bases and J lost 4; bases outside the gene matches: 4.